A selection of T cell receptor beta chains follows, all from one sample in a study of blood T cell repertoires in COVID-19. Method: immunoSEQ multiplex PCR; TCRdb's copy keeps in-frame clones and lacks some. Here the sample spans about 320,000 clones, around 90% being singletons. The source material was PBMCs or T cells enriched from blood (not recorded which). The receptors stem from a man aged 55 to 70 who had recovered from COVID-19. Both conserved end residues are part of each CDR3. D genes are given only for firm matches. Expanded clones get a size class; other rows say once, few or many, or leave the size out.

d_call	v_call	clone_size	cdr3_length	j_call	cdr3_nt	cdr3_aa
-	TRBV6-5	-	16	TRBJ1-3	TGTGCCAGCAGTTACTCTACAGGGACCTCTGGAAACACCATATATTTT	CASSYSTGTSGNTIYF
TRBD1	TRBV5-1	-	18	TRBJ2-1	TGCGCCAGCAGCTTGGTTCTCGTGGCAGGGGGCTCCTACAATGAGCAGTTCTTC	CASSLVLVAGGSYNEQFF
-	TRBV28	once	14	TRBJ1-4	TGTGCCAGCAGCGGTAGACGGGTTGGGGAAAAACTGTTTTTT	CASSGRRVGEKLFF
-	TRBV7-9	-	14	TRBJ2-3	TGTGCCAGCAGCTTAGTTTCGGGAGCAGATACGCAGTATTTT	CASSLVSGADTQYF
TRBD1	TRBV9	-	16	TRBJ2-7	TGTGCCAGCAGCGTAGTTGGGACAGGGGGCATCTACGAGCAGTACTTC	CASSVVGTGGIYEQYF
TRBD1	TRBV3-1/TRBV3-2	-	14	TRBJ1-2	TGTGCCAGCAGCCACCAACAGGGGGCTCAGGGCTACACCTTC	CASSHQQGAQGYTF
TRBD1	TRBV30	-	13	TRBJ1-2	TGTGCCTGGAGTCGACAGGGAGAATATGGCTACACCTTC	CAWSRQGEYGYTF
-	TRBV28	-	14	TRBJ1-2	TGTGCCAGCAGTTCCTCCGGGGGGAACTATGGCTACACCTTC	CASSSSGGNYGYTF
TRBD2	TRBV7-9	once	16	TRBJ2-7	TGTGCCAGCAGCTTAGCCCGGGGAGCGGGAGTCTACGAGCAGTACTTC	CASSLARGAGVYEQYF
-	TRBV9	-	14	TRBJ2-7	TGTGCCAGCAGCGTAGCCAGAGAGGCCTACGAGCAGTACTTC	CASSVAREAYEQYF
-	TRBV11-1	once	12	TRBJ1-1	TGTGCCAGCAGCGATGACAGCACTGAAGCTTTCTTT	CASSDDSTEAFF
TRBD1	TRBV7-2	-	13	TRBJ2-3	TGTGCCAGCAGCTTCACTTCGACAGGGGGCAAGTATTTT	CASSFTSTGGKYF
TRBD1	TRBV5-1	-	14	TRBJ1-1	TGCGCCAGCAGCCCGTCGACAGGGGGAACTGAAGCTTTCTTT	CASSPSTGGTEAFF
TRBD1	TRBV6-2/TRBV6-3	-	15	TRBJ1-2	TGTGCCAGCAGTGCGTTTGAGGGGGCAGGGTATGGCTACACCTTC	CASSAFEGAGYGYTF
TRBD2	TRBV11-2	few	17	TRBJ2-5	TGTGCCAGCAGCTTACTCGGGACTAGCGGGAGAGGGGAGACCCAGTACTTC	CASSLLGTSGRGETQYF
-	TRBV6-2/TRBV6-3	-	15	TRBJ1-1	TGTGCCAGCAGTGCTGTAGGGGGTATGAACACTGAAGCTTTCTTT	CASSAVGGMNTEAFF
-	TRBV28	-	15	TRBJ1-5	TGTGCCAGCAGAGGCCCGTACAGGGGCAATCAGCCCCAGCATTTT	CASRGPYRGNQPQHF
-	TRBV6-5	-	14	TRBJ2-3	TGTGCCAGCAGTCCAGGGCTTAACACAGATACGCAGTATTTT	CASSPGLNTDTQYF
TRBD1	TRBV7-2	few	15	TRBJ2-2	TGTGCCAGCAGCCTACAGGGGACCTACACCGGGGAGCTGTTTTTT	CASSLQGTYTGELFF
TRBD1	TRBV28	-	14	TRBJ2-7	TGTGCCAGCAGGGTATGGACAGGGTTGTACGAGCAGTACTTC	CASRVWTGLYEQYF
TRBD1	TRBV28	-	13	TRBJ2-7	TGTGCCAGCACCCCGGGCAGGGGGCGGGAGCAGTACTTC	CASTPGRGREQYF
TRBD2	TRBV7-3	-	17	TRBJ2-3	TGTGCCAGCAGCTTCGCTAGCGGGAGGTTTAGTACAGATACGCAGTATTTT	CASSFASGRFSTDTQYF
-	TRBV6-2/TRBV6-3	-	14	TRBJ1-1	TGTGCCAGCACCCCCGAGGGCAGAGACACTGAAGCTTTCTTT	CASTPEGRDTEAFF
-	TRBV5-4	once	14	TRBJ1-2	TGTGCCAGCAGCTTGGTGGGGGGGAACTATGGCTACACCTTC	CASSLVGGNYGYTF
TRBD1	TRBV19	-	15	TRBJ2-7	TGTGCCAGTAGTAGCGCCCAGGGGGTGAGCTACGAGCAGTACTTC	CASSSAQGVSYEQYF
TRBD1	TRBV2	-	13	TRBJ1-2	TGTGCCAGCAGTCGACAGGGGGCTGATGGCTACACCTTC	CASSRQGADGYTF
TRBD1	TRBV11-3	-	15	TRBJ1-1	TGTGCCAGCAGCCCTCGGACAGGAGTGAACACTGAAGCTTTCTTT	CASSPRTGVNTEAFF
-	TRBV2	-	13	TRBJ1-1	TGTGCCAGCAGTGAAATGGGAGGAGCTGAAGCTTTCTTT	CASSEMGGAEAFF
-	TRBV18	-	12	TRBJ2-7	TGTGCCAGCTCACCATACTCCTACGAGCAGTACTTC	CASSPYSYEQYF
TRBD1	TRBV6-6	-	15	TRBJ1-6	TGTGCCAGCAGTGGACCGGGACAGGAGGATTCACCCCTCCACTTT	CASSGPGQEDSPLHF
-	TRBV28	-	14	TRBJ2-7	TGTGCCAGCAGTTTACGGCAGGGCCGCTACGAGCAGTACTTC	CASSLRQGRYEQYF
TRBD1	TRBV30	-	13	TRBJ1-1	TGTGCCTGGATGGGACAGGCCAACACTGAAGCTTTCTTT	CAWMGQANTEAFF
TRBD2	TRBV6-2/TRBV6-3	-	15	TRBJ2-7	TGTGCCAGCAGTTACACTAGCGGGGTCTCCTACGAGCAGTACTTC	CASSYTSGVSYEQYF
TRBD2	TRBV27	-	12	TRBJ2-7	TGTGCCAGCGGGGGGGTGAGAGCCGAGCAGTACTTC	CASGGVRAEQYF
-	TRBV24-1	-	15	TRBJ2-6	TGTGCCACCAGTGATTTGCGTACTGGGGCCAACGTCCTGACTTTC	CATSDLRTGANVLTF
-	TRBV5-5	-	15	TRBJ2-1	TGTGCCAGCAGCGTCCCCGGGCAGGGTCCCAATGAGCAGTTCTTC	CASSVPGQGPNEQFF
-	TRBV18	once	14	TRBJ2-7	TGTGCCAGCTCAGGGGACTCGAGCTCCTACGAGCAGTACTTC	CASSGDSSSYEQYF
TRBD1	TRBV28	-	15	TRBJ2-3	TGTGCCAGCAAACTTAGACAGGGGAGCACAGATACGCAGTATTTT	CASKLRQGSTDTQYF
-	TRBV20-1	few	11	TRBJ1-2	TGCAGTGCTAGGGGGACACGGGGCTACACCTTC	CSARGTRGYTF
-	TRBV5-1	once	16	TRBJ1-3	TGCGCCAGCAGCGCCTCTCAGGCGAGCCATGGAAACACCATATATTTT	CASSASQASHGNTIYF
-	TRBV14	-	14	TRBJ2-2	TGTGCCAGCAGCCAAGTGCGAGGCACCGGGGAGCTGTTTTTT	CASSQVRGTGELFF
TRBD1	TRBV5-1	-	16	TRBJ1-2	TGCGCCAGCAGACCCAATCTAGACAGGGCCTACTATGGCTACACCTTC	CASRPNLDRAYYGYTF
TRBD1	TRBV18	once	14	TRBJ1-2	TGTGCCAGCTCACCAGGGACAGGGGGCGATGGCTACACCTTC	CASSPGTGGDGYTF
-	TRBV7-9	-	15	TRBJ2-5	TGTGCCAGCAGCCCCCCTAGAGGCCTTATAGAGACCCAGTACTTC	CASSPPRGLIETQYF
TRBD2	TRBV11-2	-	17	TRBJ2-3	TGTGCCAGCAGCTTAGACAGACTAGCAAAGCACACAGATACGCAGTATTTT	CASSLDRLAKHTDTQYF
TRBD1	TRBV6-6	-	16	TRBJ1-5	TGTGCCAGCAGTCCAACAAATCAGGGGGGCAATCAGCCCCAGCATTTT	CASSPTNQGGNQPQHF
TRBD1	TRBV11-2	-	15	TRBJ2-7	TGTGCCAGCACCTTTCCGGACAGGGGGCTCTACGAGCAGTACTTC	CASTFPDRGLYEQYF
TRBD2	TRBV2	-	15	TRBJ2-3	TGTGCCAGCAGTGCGAATAGCGGGGGAACAGATACGCAGTATTTT	CASSANSGGTDTQYF